Each of the 16 T cell receptor beta chains below was sequenced from the same sample in a study of PD-1 blockade in classical Hodgkin lymphoma. Every patient experienced relapse after autologous stem cell transplantation, and brentuximab vedotin exposure varied. Repertoires were generated with immunoSEQ multiplex PCR, while TCRdb's copy carries only in-frame clones and drops some. The sample has about 30,000 clones; about 70% are singletons. The sample here was peripheral blood mononuclear cells (PBMCs), taken before the second cycle of nivolumab. These receptors came from a human donor with classical Hodgkin lymphoma.

The V gene is TRBV6-1, the J gene TRBJ2-7, with a possible D match to TRBD1 (5 bases). The germline V gene has CDR1 MNHNS and CDR2 SASEGT. Between the trimmed V and J ends, which lost 3 bases and 2 bases, there was a span of 14 bases. CDR3 length: 15 residues. CDR3 nucleotide sequence: TGTGCCAGCAGTGAGGGTGGGGCCCCCACCTACGAGCAGTACTTC. Encoded protein: CASSEGGAPTYEQYF.

This chain joins TRBV7-2 and TRBJ1-2; D gene uncertain. The germline CDR1 and CDR2 sequences are SGHTA and FQGNSA. The CDR3 sequence is 14 residues long. The V end lost 5 bases, the J end lost 0 bases, and 10 bases lay between the germline ends. The CDR3 region is CASSPQTTNYGYTF. CDR3 nucleotides: TGTGCCAGCAGCCCCCAGACGACTAACTATGGCTACACCTTC.

The rearrangement links TRBV5-8 to TRBJ1-2; D unresolved. The germline V gene has CDR1 SGHTS and CDR2 YDEGEE. This CDR3 region has 12 residues. Trimming removed 4 bases at V and 4 bases at J, with 8 bases between. The CDR3 spells CASSRSSYGYTF. The CDR3 DNA sequence: TGTGCCAGCAGCCGGTCGAGCTATGGCTACACCTTC.

The rearrangement joins TRBV6-6 to TRBJ1-6; D is unclear. The germline V gene has CDR1 MNHNY and CDR2 SVGAGI (reference sequence). The V end lost 1 base, the J end lost 4 bases, and 11 bases lay between the germline ends. CDR3 size: 16 residues. This CDR3 is CASSYFGGEYNSPLHF. Here the CDR3 DNA reads TGTGCCAGCAGTTACTTCGGCGGGGAGTATAATTCACCCCTCCACTTT.

The chain combines TRBV27 with TRBJ1-1, with D tentatively TRBD1 (6 bases). Between the trimmed V and J ends, which lost 4 bases and 1 base, there was a span of 10 bases. This CDR3 comprises 14 residues. Germline V gene sequence: CDR1 MNHEY, CDR2 SMNVEV (reference sequence). In DNA, the CDR3 is TGTGCCAGCAGTTCCCCGACAGGGAACACTGAAGCTTTCTTT. Translating it yields CASSSPTGNTEAFF.

In its sample, this clone was seen a few times. The chain links TRBV5-4 to TRBJ1-6; 8 bases are shared with TRBD1. Germline lookup yields CDR1 SGHNT and CDR2 YYREEE (reference sequence). The ends lost 0 bases at V and 5 bases at J; junction bases unmatched: 4. This CDR3 comprises 16 residues. CDR3 in DNA: TGTGCCAGCAGCTTGGGCAGGGGGCTTAATAATTCACCCCTCCACTTT. It specifies CASSLGRGLNNSPLHF. The variable domain in full, with the rest retrieved from reference TRBV5-4 and TRBJ1-6, is ETGVTQSPTHLIKTRGQQVTLRCSSQSGHNTVSWYQQALGQGPQFIFQYYREEENGRGNFPPRFSGLQFPNYSSELNVNALELDDSALYLCASSLGRGLNNSPLHFGNGTRLTVT.

This clone qualifies as medium-sized. The V and J genes are TRBV4-2 and TRBJ1-5, with D hard to call. The V and J ends lost 0 bases and 9 bases respectively, with 9 bases between them. Germline CDR1 is LGHNA and CDR2 is YNFKEQ. The CDR3 extends over 13 amino acids. The CDR3 spells CASSQDSVGPQHF. The CDR3 nucleotides are TGTGCCAGCAGCCAAGATAGCGTAGGGCCCCAGCATTTT.

In this sample, this clone turned up a few times. The chain uses TRBV14 and TRBJ1-1, with D perhaps TRBD1 (6 bases). The length of the CDR3 is 13 residues. The V end lost 5 bases, the J end lost 4 bases, and 11 bases lay between the germline ends. Germline V lookup: CDR1 SGHDN, CDR2 FVKESK. CDR3 loop: CASSKQGVTEAFF. The CDR3 coding sequence is TGTGCCAGCAGCAAACAGGGAGTCACTGAAGCTTTCTTT.

A few counts support this clone. The rearrangement links TRBV7-2 to TRBJ1-1; the D is unclear. Trimming stripped 1 base from V and 5 bases from J, with 17 bases between. The CDR3 is made up of 16 amino acids. CDR1 is SGHTA and CDR2 is FQGNSA in the germline V gene. CDR3 region: CASSLGGLRGRTEAFF. The CDR3, as DNA: TGTGCCAGCAGCTTAGGAGGGTTACGGGGAAGGACTGAAGCTTTCTTT.

Relative to its sample, this clone is medium-sized (0.01 to 0.1%). The chain couples TRBV7-9 to TRBJ2-7; 8 bases map to TRBD2. This CDR3 contains 15 residues. The germline gives CDR1 SEHNR, CDR2 FQNEAQ (reference sequence). V was clipped by 4 bases and J by 0 bases; unmatched bases: 5. The CDR3 nucleotides read TGTGCCAGCAGCTCAAAAGCGGGGGACTCCTACGAGCAGTACTTC. This codes for CASSSKAGDSYEQYF.

V usage is TRBV5-1 and J usage is TRBJ1-2; no clear D gene. Trimming left V 0 bases short and J 1 base short, with 7 bases between. The CDR3 has 14 residues. Germline V CDR1 and CDR2: SGHRS, YFSETQ. This chain's CDR3 is CASSLGKSNYGYTF. CDR3 coding DNA: TGCGCCAGCAGCTTGGGCAAGAGTAACTATGGCTACACCTTC.

V usage is TRBV7-2 and J usage is TRBJ2-7; D not certain. CDR1 and CDR2 (germline): SGHTA, FQGNSA. V was pared by 2 bases and J by 0 bases, with 11 bases between. The CDR3 has 15 residues. DNA for the CDR3: TGTGCCAGCAGCTTAACAGCGAGTAGCTCCTACGAGCAGTACTTC. Translating gives CASSLTASSSYEQYF.

The rearrangement links TRBV28 to TRBJ2-7; D gene unclear. The germline gives CDR1 MDHEN, CDR2 SYDVKM. CDR3 size: 13 residues. The V end lost 4 bases, the J end lost 2 bases, and 9 bases lay between the germline ends. CDR3 sequence reads: CASSSTSPYEQYF. CDR3 nucleotides: TGTGCCAGCAGTTCGACAAGCCCCTACGAGCAGTACTTC.

The chain links TRBV11-2 to TRBJ2-2; D is possibly TRBD2 (5 bases). CDR3 length: 16 residues. Germline V CDR1 and CDR2: SGHAT, FQNNGV. V was cut by 4 bases and J by 6 bases, with 18 bases left in between. The CDR3, as DNA: TGTGCCAGCAGCTCCAGGCGACAAAAGGGAGCCGGGGAGCTGTTTTTT. It encodes CASSSRRQKGAGELFF.

This chain links TRBV10-3 with TRBJ2-7, with unresolved D. Germline V gives CDR1 ENHRY, CDR2 SYGVKD. The CDR3 sequence is 11 residues long. V lost 2 bases and J lost 5, with 4 bases in between. CDR3 residues: CAISERNEQYF. In nucleotides, the CDR3 is TGTGCCATCAGTGAGAGAAACGAGCAGTACTTC.

The chain employs TRBV6-5 and TRBJ1-1; D ambiguous. The V end was cut by 4 bases, the J end by 4 bases, with 16 bases between. In germline, CDR1 is MNHEY, CDR2 SVGAGI. This CDR3 spans 15 amino acids. This CDR3 reads CASSSNIQEGTEAFF. CDR3 DNA sequence: TGTGCCAGCAGTTCGAATATTCAGGAGGGCACTGAAGCTTTCTTT.